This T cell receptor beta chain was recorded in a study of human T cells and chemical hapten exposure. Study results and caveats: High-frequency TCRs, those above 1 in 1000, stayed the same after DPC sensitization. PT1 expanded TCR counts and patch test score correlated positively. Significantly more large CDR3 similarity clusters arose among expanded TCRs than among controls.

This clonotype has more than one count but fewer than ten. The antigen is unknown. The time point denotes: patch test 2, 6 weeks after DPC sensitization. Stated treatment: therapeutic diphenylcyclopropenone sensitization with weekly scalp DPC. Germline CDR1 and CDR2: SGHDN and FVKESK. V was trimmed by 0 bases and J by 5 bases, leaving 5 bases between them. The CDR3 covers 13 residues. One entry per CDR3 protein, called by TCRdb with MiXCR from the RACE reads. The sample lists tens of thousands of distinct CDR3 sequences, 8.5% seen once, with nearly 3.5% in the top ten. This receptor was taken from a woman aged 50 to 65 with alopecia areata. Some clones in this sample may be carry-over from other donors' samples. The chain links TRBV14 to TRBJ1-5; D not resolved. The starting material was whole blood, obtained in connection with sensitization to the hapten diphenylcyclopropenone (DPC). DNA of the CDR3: TGTGCCAGCAGCCAAGACACAGATCAGCCCCAGCATTTT. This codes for CASSQDTDQPQHF.